This TCR beta chain was recorded in a study of shared T cell receptors in the human thymus. TCRdb keeps only in-frame clones here, not all; method: immunoSEQ multiplex PCR. The sample has over 350,000 clones; 95% are singletons. The CDR3 covers 15 residues. The germline gives CDR1 MNHEY, CDR2 SVGAGI. Trimming shortened V by 2 bases and J by 6 bases, and 14 bases separated the two germline ends. J is TRBJ2-1 and V is TRBV6-5; either TRBD1 or TRBD2 may fit D (6 bases each). This receptor was obtained from a human donor. The material sequenced was thymocytes. The CDR3 spells CASSYRRGTGNEQFF. The CDR3, as DNA: TGTGCCAGCAGTTACCGGAGGGGGACCGGCAATGAGCAGTTCTTC.